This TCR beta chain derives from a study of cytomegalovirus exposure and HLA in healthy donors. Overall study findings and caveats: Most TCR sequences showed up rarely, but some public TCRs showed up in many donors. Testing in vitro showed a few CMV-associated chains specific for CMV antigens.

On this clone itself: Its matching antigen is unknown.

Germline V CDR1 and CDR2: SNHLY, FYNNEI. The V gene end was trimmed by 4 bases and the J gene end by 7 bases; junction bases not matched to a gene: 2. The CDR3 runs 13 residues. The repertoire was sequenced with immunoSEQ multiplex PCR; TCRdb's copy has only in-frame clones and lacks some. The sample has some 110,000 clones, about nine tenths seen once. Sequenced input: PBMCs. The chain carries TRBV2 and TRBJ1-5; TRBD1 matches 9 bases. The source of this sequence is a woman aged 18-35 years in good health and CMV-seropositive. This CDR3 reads CASSGTGVQPQHF. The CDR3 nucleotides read TGTGCCAGCAGTGGGACAGGGGTCCAGCCCCAGCATTTT.